This TCR beta chain was found in a study of cytomegalovirus exposure and HLA in healthy donors. At sampling all donors were nominally healthy, likely with unrecorded immune exposures. The study ran its PCR with 60 Vbeta and 13 Jbeta primers. Clones were sequenced by immunoSEQ multiplex PCR, and TCRdb holds only the in-frame ones, with some missing. Of about 200,000 clones listed, 75% to 90% are singletons. As concerns this clone: Its cognate antigen is unknown.

Looked up from germline, CDR1 is SGHTA and CDR2 is FQGNSA. The V end lost 5 bases, the J end lost 4 bases, and 18 bases lay between the germline ends. The CDR3 length is 15 residues. Overall study findings and caveats: Earlier findings revealed that most TCR beta V segments proved productive either about 90% or about 30% of the time. One variant, a missense change in DCLRE1C, was linked in a later analysis to TCR beta V- and J-gene trimming.

This TCR derives from a woman aged 40 to 50 in good health and CMV-seronegative. Source material: PBMCs. The rearrangement joins TRBV7-2 to TRBJ2-7, with D possibly matching TRBD2 (6 bases). CDR3 loop: CASSPGGAGVYEQYF. Written as DNA, the CDR3 is TGTGCCAGCAGCCCCGGAGGGGCAGGAGTGTACGAGCAGTACTTC.